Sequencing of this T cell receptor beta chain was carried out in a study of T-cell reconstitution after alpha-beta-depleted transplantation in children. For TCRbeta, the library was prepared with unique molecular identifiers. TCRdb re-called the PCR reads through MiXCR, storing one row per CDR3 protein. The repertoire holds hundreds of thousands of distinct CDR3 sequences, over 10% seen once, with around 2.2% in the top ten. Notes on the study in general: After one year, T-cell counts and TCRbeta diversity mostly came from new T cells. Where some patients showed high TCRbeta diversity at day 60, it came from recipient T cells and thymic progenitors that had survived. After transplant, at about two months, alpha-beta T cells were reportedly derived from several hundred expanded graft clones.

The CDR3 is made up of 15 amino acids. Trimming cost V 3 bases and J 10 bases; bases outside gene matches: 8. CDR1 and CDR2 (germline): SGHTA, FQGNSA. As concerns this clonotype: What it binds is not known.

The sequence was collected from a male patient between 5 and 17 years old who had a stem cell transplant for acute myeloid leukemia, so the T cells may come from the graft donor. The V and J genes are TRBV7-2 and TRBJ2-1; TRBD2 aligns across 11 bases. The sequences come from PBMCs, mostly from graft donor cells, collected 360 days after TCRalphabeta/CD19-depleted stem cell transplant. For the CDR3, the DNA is TGTGCCAGCAGCTTTGGGGTAGCGGGAGGGTCGGAGCAGTTCTTC. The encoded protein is CASSFGVAGGSEQFF.